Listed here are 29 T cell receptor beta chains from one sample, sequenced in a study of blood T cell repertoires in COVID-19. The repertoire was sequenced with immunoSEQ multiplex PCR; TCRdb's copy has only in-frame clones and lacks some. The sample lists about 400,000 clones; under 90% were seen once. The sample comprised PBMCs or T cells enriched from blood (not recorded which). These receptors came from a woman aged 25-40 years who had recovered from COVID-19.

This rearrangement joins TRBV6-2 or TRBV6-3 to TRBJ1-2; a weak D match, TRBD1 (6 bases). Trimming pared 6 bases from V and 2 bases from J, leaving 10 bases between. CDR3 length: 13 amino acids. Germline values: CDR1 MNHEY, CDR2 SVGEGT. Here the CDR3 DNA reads TGTGCCAGCAGCGTGGACAGAAACTATGGCTACACCTTC. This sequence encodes CASSVDRNYGYTF.

CDR3 loop: CASSIQGYEQYF. The DNA for the CDR3 is TGTGCCAGCAGCATACAGGGCTACGAGCAGTACTTC. The chain recombines TRBV5-6 with TRBJ2-7; weak D call: TRBD1 (6 bases). Trimming removed 4 bases at V and 3 bases at J, with 8 bases between. Germline V gene sequence: CDR1 SGHDT, CDR2 YYEEEE. The CDR3 consists of 12 residues.

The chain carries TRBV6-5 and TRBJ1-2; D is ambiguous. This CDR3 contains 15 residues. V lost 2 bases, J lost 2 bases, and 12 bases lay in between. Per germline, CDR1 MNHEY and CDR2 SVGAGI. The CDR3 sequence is CASSYGGSQNYGYTF. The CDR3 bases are TGTGCCAGCAGTTACGGAGGCAGTCAAAACTATGGCTACACCTTC.

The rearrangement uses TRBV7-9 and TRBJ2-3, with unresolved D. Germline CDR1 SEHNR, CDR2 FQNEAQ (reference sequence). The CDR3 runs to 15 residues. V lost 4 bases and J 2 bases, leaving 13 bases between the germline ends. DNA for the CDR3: TGTGCCAGCAGCTCGTCCAGCGCCTCCACAGATACGCAGTATTTT. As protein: CASSSSSASTDTQYF.

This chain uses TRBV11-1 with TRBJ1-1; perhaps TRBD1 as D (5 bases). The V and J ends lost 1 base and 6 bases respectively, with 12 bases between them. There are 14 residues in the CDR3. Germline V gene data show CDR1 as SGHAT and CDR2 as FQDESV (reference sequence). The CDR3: CASSLGVRGSEAFF. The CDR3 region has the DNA TGTGCCAGCAGCTTAGGAGTAAGGGGCTCTGAAGCTTTCTTT. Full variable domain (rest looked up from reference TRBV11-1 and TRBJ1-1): EAEVAQSPRYKITEKSQAVAFWCDPISGHATLYWYRQILGQGPELLVQFQDESVVDDSQLPKDRFSAERLKGVDSTLKIQPAELGDSAMYLCASSLGVRGSEAFFGQGTRLTVV.

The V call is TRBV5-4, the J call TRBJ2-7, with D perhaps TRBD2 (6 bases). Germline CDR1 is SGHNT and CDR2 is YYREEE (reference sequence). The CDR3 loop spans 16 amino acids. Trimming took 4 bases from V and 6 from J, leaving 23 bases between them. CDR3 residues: CASSTPGLPLTGEQYF. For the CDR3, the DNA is TGTGCCAGCAGCACACCGGGACTTCCTTTAACGGGCGAGCAGTACTTC.

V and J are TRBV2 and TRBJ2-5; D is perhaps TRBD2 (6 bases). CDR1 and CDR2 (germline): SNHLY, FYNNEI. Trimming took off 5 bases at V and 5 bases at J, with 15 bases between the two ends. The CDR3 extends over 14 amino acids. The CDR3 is CASSPGQSGETQYF. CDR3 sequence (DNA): TGTGCCAGCAGTCCGGGGCAAAGCGGGGAGACCCAGTACTTC.

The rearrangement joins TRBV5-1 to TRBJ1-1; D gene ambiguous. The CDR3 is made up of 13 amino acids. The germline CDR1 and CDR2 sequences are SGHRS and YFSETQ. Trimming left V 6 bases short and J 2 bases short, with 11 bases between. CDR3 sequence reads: CASNSGLNTEAFF. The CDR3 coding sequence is TGCGCCAGCAACTCCGGACTCAACACTGAAGCTTTCTTT.

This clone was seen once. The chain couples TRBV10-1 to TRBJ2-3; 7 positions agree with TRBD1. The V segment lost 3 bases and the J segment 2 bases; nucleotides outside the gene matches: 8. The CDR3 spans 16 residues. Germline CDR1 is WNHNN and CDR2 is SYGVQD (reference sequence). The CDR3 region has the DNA TGCGCCAGCAGTGACCAGGACAGGTTCAACACAGATACGCAGTATTTT. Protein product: CASSDQDRFNTDTQYF.

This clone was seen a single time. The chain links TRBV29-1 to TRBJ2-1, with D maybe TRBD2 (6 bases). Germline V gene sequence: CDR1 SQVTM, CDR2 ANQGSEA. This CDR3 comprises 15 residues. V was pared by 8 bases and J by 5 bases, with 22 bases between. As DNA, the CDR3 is TGCAGCTGGGCCCCGGGACTCTCTGTCGACAATGAGCAGTTCTTC. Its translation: CSWAPGLSVDNEQFF.

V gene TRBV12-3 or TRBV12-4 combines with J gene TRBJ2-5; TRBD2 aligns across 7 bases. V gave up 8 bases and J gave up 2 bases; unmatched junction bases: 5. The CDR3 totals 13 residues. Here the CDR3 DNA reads TGTGCCAGCGTGGGACTACCTCAAGAGACCCAGTACTTC. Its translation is CASVGLPQETQYF.

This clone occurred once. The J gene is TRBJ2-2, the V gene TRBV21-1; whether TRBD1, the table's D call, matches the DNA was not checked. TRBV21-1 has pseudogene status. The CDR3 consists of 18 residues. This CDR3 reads CASSKALEQPSNTGELFF. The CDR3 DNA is TGTGCCAGCAGCAAAGCGCTCGAACAGCCCTCGAACACCGGGGAGCTGTTTTTT.

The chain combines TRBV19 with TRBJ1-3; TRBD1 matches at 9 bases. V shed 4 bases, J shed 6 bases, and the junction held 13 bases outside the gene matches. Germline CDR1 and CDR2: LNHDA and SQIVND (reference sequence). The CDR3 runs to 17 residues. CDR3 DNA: TGTGCCAGTAGTACCCCGGACAGGGGACTTTCGGAAAACACCATATATTTT. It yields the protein CASSTPDRGLSENTIYF. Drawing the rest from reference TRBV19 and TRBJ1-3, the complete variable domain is DGGITQSPKYLFRKEGQNVTLSCEQNLNHDAMYWYRQDPGQGLRLIYYSQIVNDFQKGDIAEGYSVSREKKESFPLTVTSAQKNPTAFYLCASSTPDRGLSENTIYFGEGSWLTVV.

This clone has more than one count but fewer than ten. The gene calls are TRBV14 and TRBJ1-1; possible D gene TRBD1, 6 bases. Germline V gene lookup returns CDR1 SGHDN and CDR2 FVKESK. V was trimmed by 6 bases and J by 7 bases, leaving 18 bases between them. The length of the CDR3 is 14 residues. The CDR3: CASRQIQQGNEAFF. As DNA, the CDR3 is TGTGCCAGCAGACAGATACAACAGGGTAATGAAGCTTTCTTT.

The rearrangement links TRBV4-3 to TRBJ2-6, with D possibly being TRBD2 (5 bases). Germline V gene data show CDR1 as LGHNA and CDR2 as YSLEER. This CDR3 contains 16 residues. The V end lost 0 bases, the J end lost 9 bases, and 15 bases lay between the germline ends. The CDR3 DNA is TGCGCCAGCAGCCAAGAGTTTACGGGGTCGGTCAACGTCCTGACTTTC. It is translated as CASSQEFTGSVNVLTF.

The CDR3 protein is CASSLAGGTYEQYF. Written as DNA, the CDR3 is TGTGCCAGCAGCCTAGCGGGAGGCACCTACGAGCAGTACTTC. The chain is built from TRBV11-2 and TRBJ2-7; 11 bases are shared with TRBD2. V was pared by 5 bases and J by 2 bases, with 2 bases of the junction left unmatched. Germline V lookup: CDR1 SGHAT, CDR2 FQNNGV. The CDR3 runs to 14 residues. Full variable domain (rest looked up from reference TRBV11-2 and TRBJ2-7): EAGVAQSPRYKIIEKRQSVAFWCNPISGHATLYWYQQILGQGPKLLIQFQNNGVVDDSQLPKDRFSAERLKGVDSTLKIQPAKLEDSAVYLCASSLAGGTYEQYFGPGTRLTVT.

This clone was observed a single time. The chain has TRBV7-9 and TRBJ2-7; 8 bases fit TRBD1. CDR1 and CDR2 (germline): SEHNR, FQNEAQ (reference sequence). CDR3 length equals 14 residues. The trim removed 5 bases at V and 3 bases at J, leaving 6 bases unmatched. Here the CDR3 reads CASSRGQGGYEQYF. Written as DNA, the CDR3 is TGTGCCAGCAGCCGTGGACAGGGTGGCTACGAGCAGTACTTC.

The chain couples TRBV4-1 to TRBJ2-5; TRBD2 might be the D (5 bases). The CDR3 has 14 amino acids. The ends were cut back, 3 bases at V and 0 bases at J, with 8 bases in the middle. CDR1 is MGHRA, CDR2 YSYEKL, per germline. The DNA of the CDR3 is TGCGCCAGCAGCCAGTTCGGGAACCAAGAGACCCAGTACTTC. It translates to CASSQFGNQETQYF.

CDR3 nucleotide sequence: TGTGCCAGTAGTATTCCCGGGATCTACGAGCAGTACTTC. It translates to CASSIPGIYEQYF. The J gene is TRBJ2-7, the V gene TRBV19, with D perhaps matching TRBD2 (5 bases). Trimming took 3 bases from V and 3 from J, leaving 9 bases between them. This CDR3 is 13 amino acids long. In germline, CDR1 is LNHDA, CDR2 SQIVND (reference sequence). Full variable domain (rest looked up from reference TRBV19 and TRBJ2-7): DGGITQSPKYLFRKEGQNVTLSCEQNLNHDAMYWYRQDPGQGLRLIYYSQIVNDFQKGDIAEGYSVSREKKESFPLTVTSAQKNPTAFYLCASSIPGIYEQYFGPGTRLTVT.

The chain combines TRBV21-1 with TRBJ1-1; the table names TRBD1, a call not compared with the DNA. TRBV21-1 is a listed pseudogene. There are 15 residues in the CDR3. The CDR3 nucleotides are TGTGCCAGCACCGGGACAGGAGGAGGGAACACTGAAGCTTTCTTT. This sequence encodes CASTGTGGGNTEAFF.

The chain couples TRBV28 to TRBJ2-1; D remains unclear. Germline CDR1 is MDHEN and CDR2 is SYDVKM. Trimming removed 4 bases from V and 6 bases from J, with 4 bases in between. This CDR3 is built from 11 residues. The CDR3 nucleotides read TGTGCCAGCAGTTCTCGCAATGAGCAGTTCTTC. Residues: CASSSRNEQFF.

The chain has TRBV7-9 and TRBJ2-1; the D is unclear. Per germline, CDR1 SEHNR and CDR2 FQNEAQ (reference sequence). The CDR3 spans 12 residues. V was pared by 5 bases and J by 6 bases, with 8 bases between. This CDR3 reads CASSENSNEQFF. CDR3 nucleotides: TGTGCCAGCAGCGAAAACAGCAATGAGCAGTTCTTC.

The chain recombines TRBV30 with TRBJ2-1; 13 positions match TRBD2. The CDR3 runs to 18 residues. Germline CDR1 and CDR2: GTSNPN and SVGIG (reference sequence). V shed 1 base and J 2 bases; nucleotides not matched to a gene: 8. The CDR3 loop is CAWSAGRGLAGAYNEQFF. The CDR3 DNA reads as TGTGCCTGGAGTGCGGGACGCGGACTAGCGGGGGCCTACAATGAGCAGTTCTTC.

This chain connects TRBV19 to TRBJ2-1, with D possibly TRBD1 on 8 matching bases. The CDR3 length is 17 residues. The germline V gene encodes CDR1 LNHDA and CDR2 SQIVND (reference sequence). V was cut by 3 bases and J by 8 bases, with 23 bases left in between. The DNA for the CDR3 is TGTGCCAGTAGTATCCGACAGGGGTGGCGCGGGAGTGATGAGCAGTTCTTC. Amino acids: CASSIRQGWRGSDEQFF.

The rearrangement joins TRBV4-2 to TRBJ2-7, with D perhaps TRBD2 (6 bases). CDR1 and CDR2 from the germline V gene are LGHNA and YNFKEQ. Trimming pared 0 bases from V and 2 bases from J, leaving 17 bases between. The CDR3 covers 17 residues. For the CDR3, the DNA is TGTGCCAGCAGCCAAGAGCGGCTAGCGACTTTCGCCTACGAGCAGTACTTC. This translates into CASSQERLATFAYEQYF.

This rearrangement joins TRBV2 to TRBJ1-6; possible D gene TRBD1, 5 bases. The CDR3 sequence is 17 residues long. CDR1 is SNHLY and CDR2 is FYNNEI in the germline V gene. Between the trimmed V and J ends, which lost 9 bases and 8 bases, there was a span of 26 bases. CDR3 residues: CASELGSGGFGYSPLHF. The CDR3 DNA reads TGTGCCAGTGAACTCGGATCGGGGGGGTTTGGGTATTCACCCCTCCACTTT.

Written as DNA, the CDR3 is TGTGCCAGCAGCACCACAGTGAACACTGAAGCTTTCTTT. This sequence encodes CASSTTVNTEAFF. The chain couples TRBV7-9 to TRBJ1-1; unclear D gene. This CDR3 has 13 residues. Between the trimmed V and J ends, which lost 5 bases and 0 bases, there was a span of 7 bases. CDR1 and CDR2 (germline): SEHNR, FQNEAQ (reference sequence).

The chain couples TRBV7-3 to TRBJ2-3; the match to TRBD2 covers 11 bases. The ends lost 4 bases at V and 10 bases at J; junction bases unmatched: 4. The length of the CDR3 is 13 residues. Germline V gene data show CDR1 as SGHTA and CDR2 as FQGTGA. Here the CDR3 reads CASSSNSGGAQYF. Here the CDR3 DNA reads TGTGCCAGCAGCTCAAATAGCGGGGGGGCGCAGTATTTT. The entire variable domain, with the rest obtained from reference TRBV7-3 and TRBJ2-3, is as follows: GAGVSQTPSNKVTEKGKYVELRCDPISGHTALYWYRQSLGQGPEFLIYFQGTGAADDSGLPNDRFFAVRPEGSVSTLKIQRTERGDSAVYLCASSSNSGGAQYFGPGTRLTVL.

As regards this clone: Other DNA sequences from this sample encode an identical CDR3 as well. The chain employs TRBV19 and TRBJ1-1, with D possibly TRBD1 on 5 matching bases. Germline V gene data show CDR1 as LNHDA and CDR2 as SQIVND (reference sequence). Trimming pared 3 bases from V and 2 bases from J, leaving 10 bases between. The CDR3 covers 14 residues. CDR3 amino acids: CASSIGRANTEAFF. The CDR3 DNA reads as TGTGCCAGTAGTATTGGCAGGGCCAACACTGAAGCTTTCTTT. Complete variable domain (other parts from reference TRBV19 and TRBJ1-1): DGGITQSPKYLFRKEGQNVTLSCEQNLNHDAMYWYRQDPGQGLRLIYYSQIVNDFQKGDIAEGYSVSREKKESFPLTVTSAQKNPTAFYLCASSIGRANTEAFFGQGTRLTVV.